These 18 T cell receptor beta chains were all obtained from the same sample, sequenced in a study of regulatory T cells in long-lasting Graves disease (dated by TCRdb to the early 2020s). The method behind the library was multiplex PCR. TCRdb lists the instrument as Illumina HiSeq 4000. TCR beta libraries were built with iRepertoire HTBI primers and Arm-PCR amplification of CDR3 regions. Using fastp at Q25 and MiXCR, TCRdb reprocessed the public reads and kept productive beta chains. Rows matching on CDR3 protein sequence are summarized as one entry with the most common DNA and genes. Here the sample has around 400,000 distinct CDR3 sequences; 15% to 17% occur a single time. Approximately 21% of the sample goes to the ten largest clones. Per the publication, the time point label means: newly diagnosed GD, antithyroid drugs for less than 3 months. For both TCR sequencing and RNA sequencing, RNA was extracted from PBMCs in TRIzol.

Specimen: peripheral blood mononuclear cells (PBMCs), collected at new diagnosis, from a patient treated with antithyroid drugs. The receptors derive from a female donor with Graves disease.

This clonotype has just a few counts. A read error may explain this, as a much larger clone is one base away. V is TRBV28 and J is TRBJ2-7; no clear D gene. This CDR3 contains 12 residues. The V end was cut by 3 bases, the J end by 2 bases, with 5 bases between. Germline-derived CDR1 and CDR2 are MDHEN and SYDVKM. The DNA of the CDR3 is TGTGCCAGCAGTTTTTCGACCTACGAGCAGTACTTC. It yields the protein CASSFSTYEQYF.

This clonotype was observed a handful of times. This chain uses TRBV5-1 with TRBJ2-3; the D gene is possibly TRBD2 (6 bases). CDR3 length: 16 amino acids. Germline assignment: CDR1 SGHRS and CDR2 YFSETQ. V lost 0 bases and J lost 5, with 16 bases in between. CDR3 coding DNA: TGCGCCAGCAGCTTGGCGGGTAGCGGAACGATAGATACGCAGTATTTT. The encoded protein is CASSLAGSGTIDTQYF. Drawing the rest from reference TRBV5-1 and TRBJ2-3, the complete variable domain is KAGVTQTPRYLIKTRGQQVTLSCSPISGHRSVSWYQQTPGQGLQFLFEYFSETQRNKGNFPGRFSGRQFSNSRSEMNVSTLELGDSALYLCASSLAGSGTIDTQYFGPGTRLTVL.

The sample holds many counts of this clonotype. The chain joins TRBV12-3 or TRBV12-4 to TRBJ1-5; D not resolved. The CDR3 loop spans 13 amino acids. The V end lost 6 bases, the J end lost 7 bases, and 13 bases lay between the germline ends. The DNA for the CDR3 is TGTGCCAGCAGCCAGATCCCTAGGCAGCCCCAGCATTTT. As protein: CASSQIPRQPQHF.

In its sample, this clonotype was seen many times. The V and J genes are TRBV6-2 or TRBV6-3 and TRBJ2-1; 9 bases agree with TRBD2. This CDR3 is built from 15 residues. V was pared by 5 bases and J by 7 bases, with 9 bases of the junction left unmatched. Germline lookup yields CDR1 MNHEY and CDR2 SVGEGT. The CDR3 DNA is TGTGCCAGCAGTCCACGACTAGCGGTGGGTAATGAGCAGTTCTTC. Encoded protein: CASSPRLAVGNEQFF.

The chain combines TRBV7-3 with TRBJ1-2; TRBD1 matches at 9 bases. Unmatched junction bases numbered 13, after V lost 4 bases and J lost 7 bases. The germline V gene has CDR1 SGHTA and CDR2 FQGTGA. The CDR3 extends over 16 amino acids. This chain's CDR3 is CASSSDPDRGFVGYTF. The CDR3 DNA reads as TGTGCCAGCAGCTCAGACCCCGACAGGGGGTTTGTTGGCTACACCTTC.

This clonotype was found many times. The CDR3 reads CATSDLPGQGASNEQFF. In DNA form, the CDR3 reads TGTGCCACCAGTGATTTACCGGGACAGGGGGCGAGTAATGAGCAGTTCTTC. The V call is TRBV24-1, the J call TRBJ2-1, with 12 nucleotides matching TRBD1. The CDR3 has 17 amino acids. The junction had 7 bases not matched to a gene; V was cut back by 1 base and J by 7 bases. Germline V gives CDR1 KGHDR, CDR2 SFDVKD.

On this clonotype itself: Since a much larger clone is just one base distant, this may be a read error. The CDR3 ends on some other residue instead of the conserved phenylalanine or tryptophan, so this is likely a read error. CDR3: CASSQGQRVGNEQFL. CDR3 bases: TGCGCCAGCAGCCAAGGACAGAGGGTAGGGAATGAGCAGTTCCTC. This rearrangement joins TRBV4-1 to TRBJ2-1, with D perhaps given as TRBD1 or TRBD2 (5 bases each). With 1 base removed from V and 7 bases from J, the gap between germline ends came to 14 bases. CDR3 length equals 15 residues. CDR1 is MGHRA, CDR2 YSYEKL, per germline.

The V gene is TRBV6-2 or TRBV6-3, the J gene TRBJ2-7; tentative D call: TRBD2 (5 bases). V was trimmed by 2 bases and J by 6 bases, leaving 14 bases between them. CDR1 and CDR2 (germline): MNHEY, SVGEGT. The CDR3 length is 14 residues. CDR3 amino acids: CASSYRLGAGEQYF. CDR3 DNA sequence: TGTGCCAGCAGTTACCGGTTGGGCGCGGGCGAGCAGTACTTC.

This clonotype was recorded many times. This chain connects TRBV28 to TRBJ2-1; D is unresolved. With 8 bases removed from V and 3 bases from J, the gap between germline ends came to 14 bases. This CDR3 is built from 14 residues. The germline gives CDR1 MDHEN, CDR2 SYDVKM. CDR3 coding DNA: TGTGCCAGCCCCCCAGGAGCCGACTACAATGAGCAGTTCTTC. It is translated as CASPPGADYNEQFF. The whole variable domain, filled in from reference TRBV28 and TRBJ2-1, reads DVKVTQSSRYLVKRTGEKVFLECVQDMDHENMFWYRQDPGLGLRLIYFSYDVKMKEKGDIPEGYSVSREKKERFSLILESASTNQTSMYLCASPPGADYNEQFFGPGTRLTVL.

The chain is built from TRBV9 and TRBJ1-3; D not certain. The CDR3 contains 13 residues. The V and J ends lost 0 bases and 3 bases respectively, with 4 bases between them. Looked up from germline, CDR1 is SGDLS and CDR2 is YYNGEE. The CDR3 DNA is TGTGCCAGCAGCGTAGGCGTTGGAAACACCATATATTTT. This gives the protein CASSVGVGNTIYF.

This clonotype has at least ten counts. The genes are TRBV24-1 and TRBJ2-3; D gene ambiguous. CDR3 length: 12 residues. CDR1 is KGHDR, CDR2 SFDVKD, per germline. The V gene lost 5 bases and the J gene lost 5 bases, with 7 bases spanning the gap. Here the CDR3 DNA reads TGTGCCACCAGTGCTTCTGGAGATACGCAGTATTTT. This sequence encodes CATSASGDTQYF.

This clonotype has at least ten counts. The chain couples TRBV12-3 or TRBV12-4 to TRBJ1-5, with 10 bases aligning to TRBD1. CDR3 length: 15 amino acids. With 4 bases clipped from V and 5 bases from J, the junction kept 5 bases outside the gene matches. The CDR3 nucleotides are TGTGCCAGCAGTTGGGACAGGGGCGGCCATCAGCCCCAGCATTTT. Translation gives CASSWDRGGHQPQHF.

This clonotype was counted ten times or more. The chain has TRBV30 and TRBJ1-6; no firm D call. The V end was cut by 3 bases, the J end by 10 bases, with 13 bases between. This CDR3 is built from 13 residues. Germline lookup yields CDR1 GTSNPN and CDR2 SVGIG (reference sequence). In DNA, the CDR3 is TGTGCCTGGAGGGCCCGTTCGGGATCACCCCTCCACTTT. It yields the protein CAWRARSGSPLHF.

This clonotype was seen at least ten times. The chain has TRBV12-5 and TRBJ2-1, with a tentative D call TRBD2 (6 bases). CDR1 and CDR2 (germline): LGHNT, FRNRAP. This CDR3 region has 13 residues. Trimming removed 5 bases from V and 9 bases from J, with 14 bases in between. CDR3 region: CASGPLGRGEQFF. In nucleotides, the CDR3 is TGTGCTAGTGGTCCCCTTGGGCGGGGTGAGCAGTTCTTC.

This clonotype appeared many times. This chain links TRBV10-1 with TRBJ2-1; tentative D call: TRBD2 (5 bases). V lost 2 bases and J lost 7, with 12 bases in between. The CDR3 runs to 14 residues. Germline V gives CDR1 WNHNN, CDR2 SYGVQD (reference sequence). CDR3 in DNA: TGCGCCAGCAGTGAGGCCGGGATAGTAAATGAGCAGTTCTTC. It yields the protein CASSEAGIVNEQFF.

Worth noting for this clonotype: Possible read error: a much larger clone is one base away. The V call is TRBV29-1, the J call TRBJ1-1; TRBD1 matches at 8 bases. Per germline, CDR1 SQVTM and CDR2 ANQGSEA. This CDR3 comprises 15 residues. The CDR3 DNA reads TGCAGCGTCGGGGACAGGCGCCGTTTGACCACTAAAGCTTTCTTT. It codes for CSVGDRRRLTTKAFF.

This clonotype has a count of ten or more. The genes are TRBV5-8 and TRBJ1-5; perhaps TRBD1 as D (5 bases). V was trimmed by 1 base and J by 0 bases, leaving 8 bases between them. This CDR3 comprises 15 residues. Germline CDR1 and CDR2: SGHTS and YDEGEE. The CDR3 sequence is CASSLLQVSNQPQHF. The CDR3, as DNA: TGTGCCAGCAGCTTGTTACAGGTTAGCAATCAGCCCCAGCATTTT.

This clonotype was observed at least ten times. This CDR3 reads CASSSETVFSYNEQFF. CDR3 sequence (DNA): TGCGCCAGCAGCTCTGAGACAGTATTCTCCTACAATGAGCAGTTCTTC. This chain links TRBV5-1 with TRBJ2-1, with D possibly matching TRBD1 (5 bases). This CDR3 contains 16 residues. The germline V gene encodes CDR1 SGHRS and CDR2 YFSETQ. The ends were cut back, 3 bases at V and 0 bases at J, with 13 bases in the middle.